The clone carrying this T cell receptor (beta chain) showed up many times. The read comes to an end 3 residues before the CDR3 does, leaving the germline J gene to fill in the end. These data belong to a study of T cell clonality in common variable immunodeficiency. Per the germline V gene, CDR1 is KGHSH and CDR2 is LQKENI. The CDR3 has 17 amino acids. V was shortened by 3 bases and J by 0 bases, with 15 bases between the two germline ends. Profiling relied on immunoSEQ multiplex PCR, and the TCRdb table lists in-frame clones only, not all of them. Listed here are tens of thousands of clones without any singletons, the top ten holding roughly 2.9%.

Sequences were obtained from peripheral blood mononuclear cells. The chain is built from TRBV18 and TRBJ2-1, with D perhaps matching TRBD1 (7 bases). The source of this sequence is a person between 18 and 69 years old in good health. CDR3: CASSPQGGSNSYNEQFF. CDR3 DNA (partial): TGTGCCAGCTCACCCCAGGGGGGCTCAAACTCCTACAATGAG. Full variable domain (outside the CDR3, taken from reference TRBV18 and TRBJ2-1): NAGVMQNPRHLVRRRGQEARLRCSPMKGHSHVYWYRQLPEEGLKFMVYLQKENIIDESGMPKERFSAEFPKEGPSILRIQQVVRGDSAAYFCASSPQGGSNSYNEQFFGPGTRLTVL.